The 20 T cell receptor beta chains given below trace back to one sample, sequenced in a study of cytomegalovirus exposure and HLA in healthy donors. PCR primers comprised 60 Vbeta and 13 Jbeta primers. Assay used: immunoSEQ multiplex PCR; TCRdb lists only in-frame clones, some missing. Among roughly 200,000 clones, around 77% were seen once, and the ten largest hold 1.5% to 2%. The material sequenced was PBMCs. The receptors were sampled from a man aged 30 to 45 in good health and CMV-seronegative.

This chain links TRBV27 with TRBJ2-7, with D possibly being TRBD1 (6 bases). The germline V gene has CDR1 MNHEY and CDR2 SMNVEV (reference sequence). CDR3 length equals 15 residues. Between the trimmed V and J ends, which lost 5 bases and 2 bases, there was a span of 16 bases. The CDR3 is CASSPNRVGPYEQYF. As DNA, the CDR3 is TGTGCCAGCAGTCCAAACAGGGTGGGGCCCTACGAGCAGTACTTC.

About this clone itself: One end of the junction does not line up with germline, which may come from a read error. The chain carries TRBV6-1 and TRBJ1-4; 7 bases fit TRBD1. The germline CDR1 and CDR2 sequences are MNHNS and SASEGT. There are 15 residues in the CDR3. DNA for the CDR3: TGTGCCAGCAGTGAAACGAAGGTTATTAATTGGGACAGCAAGTTT. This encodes CASSETKVINWDSKF.

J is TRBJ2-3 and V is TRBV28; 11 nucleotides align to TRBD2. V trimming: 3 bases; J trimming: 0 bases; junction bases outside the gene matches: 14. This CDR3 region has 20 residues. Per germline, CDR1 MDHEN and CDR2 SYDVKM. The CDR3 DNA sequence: TGTGCCAGCAGTTTCCCGGGGACTAGCGGTACGACGATTAGCACAGATACGCAGTATTTT. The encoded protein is CASSFPGTSGTTISTDTQYF.

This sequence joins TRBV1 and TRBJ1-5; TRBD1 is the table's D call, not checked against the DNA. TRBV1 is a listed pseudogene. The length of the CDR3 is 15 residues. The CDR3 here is CTSSQEDRGYQPQHF. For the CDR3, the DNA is TGCACCAGCAGCCAAGAAGACAGGGGGTATCAGCCCCAGCATTTT.

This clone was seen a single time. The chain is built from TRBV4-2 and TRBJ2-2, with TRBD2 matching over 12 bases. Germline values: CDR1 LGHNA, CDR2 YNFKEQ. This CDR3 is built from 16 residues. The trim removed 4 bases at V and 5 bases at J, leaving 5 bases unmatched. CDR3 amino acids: CASSRTGTSGTGELFF. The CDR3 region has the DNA TGTGCCAGCAGCCGCACCGGGACTAGCGGGACCGGGGAGCTGTTTTTT.

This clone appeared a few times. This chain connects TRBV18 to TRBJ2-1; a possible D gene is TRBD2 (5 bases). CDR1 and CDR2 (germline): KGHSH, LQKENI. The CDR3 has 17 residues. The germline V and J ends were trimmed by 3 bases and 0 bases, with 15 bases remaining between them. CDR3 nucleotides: TGTGCCAGCTCACCGGGGAGAAGTTCGAGCTCCTACAATGAGCAGTTCTTC. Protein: CASSPGRSSSSYNEQFF.

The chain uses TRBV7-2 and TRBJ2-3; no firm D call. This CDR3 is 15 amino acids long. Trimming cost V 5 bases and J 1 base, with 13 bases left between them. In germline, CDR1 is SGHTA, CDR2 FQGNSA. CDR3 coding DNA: TGTGCCAGCAGCCAAGACGGCACAGGCACAGATACGCAGTATTTT. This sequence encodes CASSQDGTGTDTQYF.

CDR3 region: CASMRTSGSGETQYF. DNA of the CDR3: TGTGCCAGCATGAGGACTAGCGGGAGTGGGGAGACCCAGTACTTC. The V gene is TRBV6-6, the J gene TRBJ2-5; 13 bases map to TRBD2. V lost 7 bases, J lost 5 bases, and 7 bases stayed unmatched. CDR1 and CDR2 from the germline V gene are MNHNY and SVGAGI (reference sequence). The CDR3 loop spans 15 amino acids.

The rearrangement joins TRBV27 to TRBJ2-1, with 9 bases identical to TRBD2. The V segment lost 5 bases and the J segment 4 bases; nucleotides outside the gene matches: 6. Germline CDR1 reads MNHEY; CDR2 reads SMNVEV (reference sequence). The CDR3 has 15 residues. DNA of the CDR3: TGTGCCAGCAGTCCAGCGGGACTAGCTTACAATGAGCAGTTCTTC. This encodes CASSPAGLAYNEQFF.

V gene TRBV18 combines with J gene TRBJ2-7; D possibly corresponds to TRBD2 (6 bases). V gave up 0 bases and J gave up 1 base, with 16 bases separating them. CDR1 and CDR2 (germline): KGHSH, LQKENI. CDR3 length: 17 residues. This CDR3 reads CASSPPIPSGPSYEQYF. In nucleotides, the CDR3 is TGTGCCAGCTCACCACCTATTCCGAGCGGGCCTTCCTACGAGCAGTACTTC.

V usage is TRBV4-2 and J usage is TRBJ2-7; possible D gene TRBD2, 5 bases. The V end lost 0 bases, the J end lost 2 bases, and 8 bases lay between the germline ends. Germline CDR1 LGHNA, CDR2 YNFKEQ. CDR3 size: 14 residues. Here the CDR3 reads CASSQDEGAYEQYF. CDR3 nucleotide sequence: TGTGCCAGCAGCCAAGATGAGGGAGCCTACGAGCAGTACTTC.

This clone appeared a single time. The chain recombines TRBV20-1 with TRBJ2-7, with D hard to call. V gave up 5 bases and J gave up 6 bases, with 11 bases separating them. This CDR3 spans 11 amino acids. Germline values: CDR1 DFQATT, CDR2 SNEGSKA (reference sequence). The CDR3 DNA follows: TGCAGTGCTGGGCCCACAGTCGAGCAGTACTTC. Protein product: CSAGPTVEQYF.

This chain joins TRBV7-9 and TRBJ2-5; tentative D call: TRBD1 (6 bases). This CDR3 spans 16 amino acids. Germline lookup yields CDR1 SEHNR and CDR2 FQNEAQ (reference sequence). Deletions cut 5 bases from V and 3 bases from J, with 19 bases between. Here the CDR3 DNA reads TGTGCCAGCAGCGTCTACAGGGTTATCCAAAAAGAGACCCAGTACTTC. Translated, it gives CASSVYRVIQKETQYF.

CDR3 residues: CASSFEADSSYNEQFF. The CDR3 DNA is TGTGCCAGCAGCTTTGAAGCGGACAGCTCCTACAATGAGCAGTTCTTC. J is TRBJ2-1 and V is TRBV7-3; tentative D call: TRBD1 (6 bases). Germline V lookup: CDR1 SGHTA, CDR2 FQGTGA. Trimming pared 3 bases from V and 0 bases from J, leaving 12 bases between. The CDR3 sequence is 16 residues long.

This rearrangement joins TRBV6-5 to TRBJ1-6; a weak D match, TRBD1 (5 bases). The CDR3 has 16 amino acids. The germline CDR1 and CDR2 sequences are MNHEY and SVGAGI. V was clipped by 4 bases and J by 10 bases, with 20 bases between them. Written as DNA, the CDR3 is TGTGCCAGCAGTTCTACCATCGGGGGAAGTCGGTCACCCCTCCACTTT. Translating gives CASSSTIGGSRSPLHF.

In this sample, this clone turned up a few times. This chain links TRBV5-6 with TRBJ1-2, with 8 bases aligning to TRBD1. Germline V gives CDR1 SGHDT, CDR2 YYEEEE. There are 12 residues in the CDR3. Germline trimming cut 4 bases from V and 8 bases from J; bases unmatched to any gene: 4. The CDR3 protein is CASSPGQDGYTF. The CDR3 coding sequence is TGTGCCAGCAGCCCGGGACAGGACGGCTACACCTTC. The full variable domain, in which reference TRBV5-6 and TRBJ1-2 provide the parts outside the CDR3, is DAGVTQSPTHLIKTRGQQVTLRCSPKSGHDTVSWYQQALGQGPQFIFQYYEEEERQRGNFPDRFSGHQFPNYSSELNVNALLLGDSALYLCASSPGQDGYTFGSGTRLTVV.

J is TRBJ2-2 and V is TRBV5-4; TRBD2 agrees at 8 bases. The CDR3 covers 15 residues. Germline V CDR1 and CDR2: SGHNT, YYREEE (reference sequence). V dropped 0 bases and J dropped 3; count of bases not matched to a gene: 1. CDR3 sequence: CASSLAGGDTGELFF. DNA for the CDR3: TGTGCCAGCAGCTTGGCGGGAGGGGACACCGGGGAGCTGTTTTTT.

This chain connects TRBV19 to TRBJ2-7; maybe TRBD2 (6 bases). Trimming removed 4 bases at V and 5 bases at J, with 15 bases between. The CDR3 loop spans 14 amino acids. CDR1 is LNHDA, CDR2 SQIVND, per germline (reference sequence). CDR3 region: CASSSGIGSHEQYF. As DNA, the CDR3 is TGTGCCAGTAGTAGCGGGATTGGGAGTCACGAGCAGTACTTC.

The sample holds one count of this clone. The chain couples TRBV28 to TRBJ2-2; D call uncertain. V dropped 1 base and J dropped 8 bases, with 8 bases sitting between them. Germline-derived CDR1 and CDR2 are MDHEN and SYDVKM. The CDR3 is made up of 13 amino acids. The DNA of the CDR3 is TGTGCCAGCAGTTTATTATCCCTGGGGGAGCTGTTTTTT. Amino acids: CASSLLSLGELFF.

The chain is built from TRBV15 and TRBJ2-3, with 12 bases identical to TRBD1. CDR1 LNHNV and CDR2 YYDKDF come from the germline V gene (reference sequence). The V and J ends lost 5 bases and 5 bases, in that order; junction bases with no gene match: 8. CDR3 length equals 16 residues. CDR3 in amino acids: CATSGGTGGEGDTQYF. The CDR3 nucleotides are TGTGCCACCAGCGGCGGGACAGGGGGCGAGGGAGATACGCAGTATTTT.